The next 9 T cell receptor beta chains were all read from a single sample in a study of T cells in Graves' hyperthyroidism and ophthalmopathy. Amplified TCR beta CDR3 regions came from RNA transcripts. First-round RT-PCR of the TCR CDR3 relied on the HTBI primer set. TCRdb recomputed calls from the multiplex PCR reads with MiXCR, one row per CDR3 protein. The profile shows some 570,000 distinct CDR3 sequences, more than 13% of them singletons. Sequencing was done on a sample of blood. The origin of the receptors is a woman under 30 with Graves' ophthalmopathy.

This clonotype came up many times. V is TRBV3-1 and J is TRBJ1-1, with D possibly TRBD1 on 5 matching bases. There are 13 residues in the CDR3. Deletions cut 0 bases from V and 10 bases from J, with 12 bases between. Per germline, CDR1 LGHDT and CDR2 YNNKEL (reference sequence). The chain's CDR3 is CASSQDPRAGAFF. The DNA of the CDR3 is TGTGCCAGCAGCCAAGATCCCAGGGCCGGAGCTTTCTTT.

This clonotype was recorded many times. The rearrangement links TRBV5-5 to TRBJ1-2; D uncertain. Germline V gene data show CDR1 as SGHKS and CDR2 as YYEKEE (reference sequence). The CDR3 has 18 amino acids. V was trimmed by 0 bases and J by 5 bases, leaving 23 bases between them. The CDR3 nucleotides are TGTGCCAGCAGCTTGGCCTTAATAATAGGACGGGGAGTGTATGGCTACACCTTC. It is translated as CASSLALIIGRGVYGYTF.

The V and J genes are TRBV6-6 and TRBJ2-2; no clear D gene. CDR1 is MNHNY, CDR2 SVGAGI, per germline (reference sequence). The CDR3 runs 12 residues. The V gene lost 2 bases and the J gene lost 6 bases, with 4 bases spanning the gap. CDR3: CASSYVPGELFF. CDR3 nucleotides: TGTGCCAGCAGTTACGTTCCCGGGGAGCTGTTTTTT.

Remarks on this clonotype: It may be a read error: a sequence one base away is much more abundant. Given the absence of the conserved phenylalanine or tryptophan at the CDR3 end, a read error is likely. This chain links TRBV30 with TRBJ2-1; unclear D gene. V was clipped by 2 bases and J by 5 bases, with 19 bases between them. The CDR3 has 16 residues. The germline V gene has CDR1 GTSNPN and CDR2 SVGIG (reference sequence). CDR3 sequence (DNA): TGTGCCTGGAGTCTACCCCGGACGCTCCTCGACAATGAGCAGTTCCTC. Translated, it gives CAWSLPRTLLDNEQFL.

This clonotype was detected many times. The chain uses TRBV12-5 and TRBJ1-1; D is unresolved. CDR3 length: 14 amino acids. V lost 2 bases to trimming and J lost 2 bases, with 9 bases between them. Germline CDR1 reads LGHNT; CDR2 reads FRNRAP. The CDR3 nucleotides are TGTGCTAGTGGTTTGCAGGTCTCAAACACTGAAGCTTTCTTT. Its protein is CASGLQVSNTEAFF.

This clonotype was observed at least ten times. The V call is TRBV5-8, the J call TRBJ2-3; 10 bases align to TRBD2. Germline V gene data show CDR1 as SGHTS and CDR2 as YDEGEE. The CDR3 sequence is 17 residues long. The junction had 10 bases not matched to a gene; V was cut back by 2 bases and J by 4 bases. CDR3 amino acids: CASSFFVGSGRPDTQYF. DNA of the CDR3: TGTGCCAGCAGCTTTTTTGTCGGTAGCGGGAGGCCAGATACGCAGTATTTT.

The chain is built from TRBV20-1 and TRBJ2-4; 12 bases line up with TRBD2. The V and J ends lost 0 bases and 2 bases, in that order; junction bases with no gene match: 8. The CDR3 covers 18 residues. The V gene's germline CDR1 is DFQATT and CDR2 SNEGSKA (reference sequence). CDR3 nucleotides: TGCAGTGCTAGAGATGAGGGGGGACTAGCGGGTACCAAAAACATTCAGTACTTC. Translated, it gives CSARDEGGLAGTKNIQYF.

This clonotype was seen many times. V is TRBV19 and J is TRBJ2-1, with a weak D call TRBD2 (6 bases). Germline V gives CDR1 LNHDA, CDR2 SQIVND (reference sequence). This CDR3 contains 15 residues. V lost 1 base to trimming and J lost 6 bases, with 13 bases between them. The CDR3 nucleotides read TGTGCCAGTAGTATAGGCAGCGGGCGTCTCAATGAGCAGTTCTTC. Its protein product is CASSIGSGRLNEQFF. Full variable domain (missing parts from reference TRBV19 and TRBJ2-1): DGGITQSPKYLFRKEGQNVTLSCEQNLNHDAMYWYRQDPGQGLRLIYYSQIVNDFQKGDIAEGYSVSREKKESFPLTVTSAQKNPTAFYLCASSIGSGRLNEQFFGPGTRLTVL.

This clonotype was observed a few times. The rearrangement joins TRBV15 to TRBJ1-5; possibly TRBD1 for D (6 bases). The germline gives CDR1 LNHNV, CDR2 YYDKDF (reference sequence). The CDR3 consists of 14 residues. Deletions cut 5 bases from V and 5 bases from J, with 13 bases between. The CDR3, as DNA: TGTGCCACCAGCCCAGGGGTATCGGATCAGCCCCAGCATTTT. It specifies CATSPGVSDQPQHF. Based on the CDR3 plus reference TRBV15 and TRBJ1-5, the full variable domain is DAMVIQNPRYQVTQFGKPVTLSCSQTLNHNVMYWYQQKSSQAPKLLFHYYDKDFNNEADTPDNFQSRRPNTSFCFLDIRSPGLGDTAMYLCATSPGVSDQPQHFGDGTRLSIL.